This T cell receptor beta chain is from a study of cytomegalovirus exposure and HLA in healthy donors. Clones were sequenced by immunoSEQ multiplex PCR, and TCRdb holds only the in-frame ones, with some missing. The sample shows 200,000 to 300,000 clones, roughly 87% of them seen only once. V lost 2 bases and J 7 bases, leaving 6 bases between the germline ends. Germline V gene sequence: CDR1 MDHEN, CDR2 SYDVKM. This CDR3 is 11 amino acids long. What was sequenced was PBMCs. J is TRBJ2-7 and V is TRBV28, with a tentative D call TRBD1 (6 bases). This TCR derives from a woman in her 30s in good health and CMV-seronegative. CDR3 bases: TGTGCCAGCAGTTTAAGGGGGGAGCAGTACTTC. It codes for CASSLRGEQYF.